These 21 T cell receptor beta chains originate from one sample sequenced in a study of CD8 T cells in Susac syndrome. RNA in amounts of roughly 0.5 to 1 ug was reverse transcribed with random hexamers. MiXCR, run by TCRdb on the immunoSEQ multiplex PCR reads, gives a single entry per CDR3 protein. This table has roughly 200,000 distinct CDR3 sequences, 85% to 95% appearing once. The sequencing input was CD4+ T cells from PBMCs. Receptors originate from a human donor in good health.

This rearrangement joins TRBV5-1 to TRBJ2-1, with TRBD2 matching over 13 bases. V gave up 2 bases and J gave up 0 bases; unmatched junction bases: 2. The CDR3 has 17 amino acids. Germline-derived CDR1 and CDR2 are SGHRS and YFSETQ. CDR3 protein: CASSFGLAGDSYNEQFF. The DNA for the CDR3 is TGCGCCAGCAGCTTTGGACTAGCGGGGGACTCCTACAATGAGCAGTTCTTC.

CDR3 loop: CAWGLLMGASYEQYF. In DNA, the CDR3 is TGTGCCTGGGGTCTTCTAATGGGGGCTTCCTACGAGCAGTACTTC. The chain combines TRBV30 with TRBJ2-7; maybe TRBD1 (6 bases). CDR1 and CDR2 from the germline V gene are GTSNPN and SVGIG (reference sequence). The CDR3 consists of 15 residues. Trimming took off 5 bases at V and 1 base at J, with 18 bases between the two ends.

This rearrangement joins TRBV5-4 to TRBJ2-3; 16 bases fit TRBD2. Germline CDR1 reads SGHNT; CDR2 reads YYREEE (reference sequence). The V gene end was trimmed by 3 bases and the J gene end by 6 bases; junction bases not matched to a gene: 7. The length of the CDR3 is 17 residues. The CDR3 DNA reads TGTGCCAGCAGCTCGGGACTAGCGGGGGGGCCAGCCGATACGCAGTATTTT. This translates into CASSSGLAGGPADTQYF.

V gene TRBV15 combines with J gene TRBJ2-5; D unresolved. There are 15 residues in the CDR3. The germline V gene has CDR1 LNHNV and CDR2 YYDKDF (reference sequence). Trimming stripped 1 base from V and 2 bases from J, with 11 bases between. CDR3 sequence (DNA): TGTGCCACCAGCAGAGTCGTTGGGCTTCAAGAGACCCAGTACTTC. Translated: CATSRVVGLQETQYF.

The chain links TRBV3-1 to TRBJ2-5; 8 positions agree with TRBD2. Unmatched junction bases numbered 4, after V lost 3 bases and J lost 7 bases. This CDR3 is built from 13 residues. Germline V lookup: CDR1 LGHDT, CDR2 YNNKEL (reference sequence). CDR3 sequence (DNA): TGTGCCAGCAGCCACGGGGGGGAGGGGACCCAGTACTTC. Translated: CASSHGGEGTQYF.

V is TRBV6-2 or TRBV6-3 and J is TRBJ2-5; no reliable D call. The length of the CDR3 is 13 residues. Germline loops: CDR1 MNHEY, CDR2 SVGEGT. The ends were cut back, 6 bases at V and 5 bases at J, with 13 bases in the middle. The CDR3 sequence is CASRPSGWETQYF. CDR3 DNA sequence: TGTGCCAGCAGGCCCAGTGGGTGGGAGACCCAGTACTTC.

The rearrangement joins TRBV2 to TRBJ2-4; 9 positions agree with TRBD2. Germline loops: CDR1 SNHLY, CDR2 FYNNEI. J was trimmed by 1 base and V by 3 bases; bases with no gene match: 7. CDR3 size: 17 residues. CDR3 DNA: TGTGCCAGCAGTGACCTCGGGACTAGCAGGGCCAAAAACATTCAGTACTTC. Encoded protein: CASSDLGTSRAKNIQYF.

The sample holds a few counts of this clonotype. The V gene is TRBV20-1, the J gene TRBJ2-5; a weak D match, TRBD1 (5 bases). In germline, CDR1 is DFQATT, CDR2 SNEGSKA (reference sequence). V was clipped by 6 bases and J by 1 base, with 9 bases between them. The CDR3 contains 12 residues. CDR3 in amino acids: CSAPRGQETQYF. CDR3 sequence (DNA): TGCAGTGCACCAAGGGGCCAAGAGACCCAGTACTTC.

The V call is TRBV4-2, the J call TRBJ1-2; no clear D gene. In germline, CDR1 is LGHNA, CDR2 YNFKEQ. V was trimmed by 2 bases and J by 4 bases, leaving 8 bases between them. The CDR3 has 13 amino acids. The CDR3 loop reads CASSQRATYGYTF. The CDR3 coding sequence is TGTGCCAGCAGCCAACGGGCCACCTATGGCTACACCTTC.

A few counts support this clonotype. The rearrangement links TRBV29-1 to TRBJ2-5; D is tentatively TRBD1 or TRBD2 (5 bases each). This CDR3 comprises 12 residues. Germline assignment: CDR1 SQVTM and CDR2 ANQGSEA. The V and J ends lost 4 bases and 5 bases respectively, with 11 bases between them. The CDR3 DNA sequence: TGCAGCGTTGTTAGGGACGGGGAGACCCAGTACTTC. Translation gives CSVVRDGETQYF.

In its sample, this clonotype was seen once. The chain recombines TRBV28 with TRBJ2-5; no reliable D call. This CDR3 region has 13 residues. Germline V lookup: CDR1 MDHEN, CDR2 SYDVKM. Trimming took 5 bases from V and 5 from J, leaving 12 bases between them. Written as DNA, the CDR3 is TGTGCCAGCAGTGACCCGGGTCGGGAGACCCAGTACTTC. Protein product: CASSDPGRETQYF.

The chain has TRBV20-1 and TRBJ2-7; tentatively, D is TRBD1 (5 bases). Germline CDR1 is DFQATT and CDR2 is SNEGSKA (reference sequence). This CDR3 is 13 amino acids long. V was cut by 2 bases and J by 6 bases, with 14 bases left in between. Here the CDR3 reads CSARSQGLREQYV. DNA of the CDR3: TGCAGTGCTAGATCGCAGGGATTGCGCGAGCAGTACGTC.

The table lists this clonotype with a count of one. The chain has TRBV3-1 and TRBJ2-2; TRBD2 agrees at 11 bases. The CDR3 contains 16 residues. CDR1 and CDR2 (germline): LGHDT, YNNKEL (reference sequence). The junction had 6 bases not matched to a gene; V was cut back by 4 bases and J by 5 bases. DNA for the CDR3: TGTGCCAGCAGCCTAGCGGGGGGGCCAAGGACCGGGGAGCTGTTTTTT. Encoded protein: CASSLAGGPRTGELFF.

The genes are TRBV10-3 and TRBJ1-2, with 7 bases matching TRBD1. The CDR3 is made up of 14 amino acids. V lost 3 bases, J lost 5 bases, and 6 bases stayed unmatched. In germline, CDR1 is ENHRY, CDR2 SYGVKD. CDR3 loop: CAISDEGARYGYTF. CDR3 sequence (DNA): TGTGCCATCAGTGATGAGGGGGCTAGGTATGGCTACACCTTC.

This chain connects TRBV20-1 to TRBJ1-4; TRBD1 is a possible D gene (5 bases). The germline V and J ends were trimmed by 4 bases and 11 bases, with 11 bases remaining between them. Germline CDR1 is DFQATT and CDR2 is SNEGSKA (reference sequence). This CDR3 region has 11 residues. DNA of the CDR3: TGCAGTGCTACCGGGACCGGGAAACTGTTTTTT. As protein: CSATGTGKLFF.

In DNA form, the CDR3 reads TGTGCCAGTAGCCGACAGGGAACGGCCAAAAACATTCAGTACTTC. Its protein is CASSRQGTAKNIQYF. The chain is built from TRBV19 and TRBJ2-4; TRBD1 aligns across 7 bases. Germline V gene lookup returns CDR1 LNHDA and CDR2 SQIVND (reference sequence). V lost 6 bases, J lost 1 base, and 6 bases stayed unmatched. CDR3 length: 15 residues.

The chain joins TRBV5-1 to TRBJ2-3; 8 nucleotides agree with TRBD2. Trimming removed 2 bases from V and 6 bases from J; junction bases left unmatched: 5. Germline CDR1 reads SGHRS; CDR2 reads YFSETQ. This CDR3 has 14 residues. The CDR3 nucleotides read TGCGCCAGCAGCTTCCGGACTAGCAGCGATACGCAGTATTTT. Protein sequence: CASSFRTSSDTQYF.

The gene calls are TRBV5-1 and TRBJ2-3; 7 bases line up with TRBD1. V was clipped by 4 bases and J by 7 bases; unmatched bases: 15. In germline, CDR1 is SGHRS, CDR2 YFSETQ. The CDR3 totals 16 residues. The CDR3 nucleotides read TGCGCCAGCAGCGACGATAGGGGGCGGAAGCGCCATACGCAGTATTTT. Translation: CASSDDRGRKRHTQYF.

The CDR3 DNA sequence: TGCAGTGCTAGAGAGGGGGAGAGTCTGAACACTGAAGCTTTCTTT. This encodes CSAREGESLNTEAFF. The chain joins TRBV20-1 to TRBJ1-1; D may be TRBD1 (5 bases). The germline CDR1 and CDR2 sequences are DFQATT and SNEGSKA (reference sequence). Trimming took off 0 bases at V and 0 bases at J, with 11 bases between the two ends. The CDR3 is 15 residues long.

The CDR3 sequence: CASSYHNEQFF. CDR3 DNA sequence: TGTGCCAGCAGTTACCACAATGAGCAGTTCTTC. The chain uses TRBV6-5 and TRBJ2-1; D not certain. Germline assignment: CDR1 MNHEY and CDR2 SVGAGI. The V end was cut by 2 bases, the J end by 5 bases, with 1 base between. The CDR3 length is 11 residues.

This sequence joins TRBV11-2 and TRBJ2-5; D not resolved. V lost 0 bases, J lost 4 bases, and 12 bases lay in between. Looked up from germline, CDR1 is SGHAT and CDR2 is FQNNGV. This CDR3 comprises 15 residues. CDR3 coding DNA: TGTGCCAGCAGCTTAGATGGGTCGCGGAGAGAGACCCAGTACTTC. Amino acids: CASSLDGSRRETQYF. Based on the CDR3 plus reference TRBV11-2 and TRBJ2-5, the full variable domain is EAGVAQSPRYKIIEKRQSVAFWCNPISGHATLYWYQQILGQGPKLLIQFQNNGVVDDSQLPKDRFSAERLKGVDSTLKIQPAKLEDSAVYLCASSLDGSRRETQYFGPGTRLLVL.